A selection of T cell receptor beta chains follows, all from one sample in a study of shared clonotypes between healthy human individuals. Clones were read by immunoSEQ multiplex PCR, and TCRdb kept only the in-frame ones, dropping some. The table includes about 2.2 million clones, approximately 94% detected once. The sequencing input was naive CD8+ T cells from PBMCs. The source is a man between 18 and 29 years old in good health. Some clones in this sample may be carry-over from other donors' samples. Both conserved end residues are part of each CDR3. Fields, in order: D gene, J gene, V gene, clone size, CDR3 protein, CDR3 DNA. D genes are given only for firm matches. A clone size is listed for some rows: how often the clone was seen (once, few, many), or a class if it is expanded.

D: NA; J: TRBJ1-3; V: TRBV4-1; size: NA; CDR3: CASSQGRNSGNTIYF; DNA: TGCGCCAGCAGCCAAGGTCGGAACTCTGGAAACACCATATATTTT
D: NA; J: TRBJ2-7; V: TRBV30; size: NA; CDR3: CAWRDRGIYEQYF; DNA: TGTGCCTGGAGGGATCGCGGGATCTACGAGCAGTACTTC
D: NA; J: TRBJ1-5; V: TRBV27; size: once; CDR3: CASSYTGDQPQHF; DNA: TGTGCCAGCAGTTACACGGGGGATCAGCCCCAGCATTTT
D: NA; J: TRBJ1-5; V: TRBV4-1; size: NA; CDR3: CASSPVPSNQPQHF; DNA: TGCGCCAGCAGCCCCGTCCCTAGCAATCAGCCCCAGCATTTT
D: TRBD1; J: TRBJ1-2; V: TRBV27; size: NA; CDR3: CASSLTDRGPGYTF; DNA: TGTGCCAGCAGTTTAACGGACAGGGGGCCTGGCTACACCTTC
D: NA; J: TRBJ2-1; V: TRBV29-1; size: NA; CDR3: CSVWAGEQFF; DNA: TGCAGCGTGTGGGCCGGGGAGCAGTTCTTC
D: NA; J: TRBJ1-1; V: TRBV9; size: NA; CDR3: CASSAAGANTEAFF; DNA: TGTGCCAGCAGCGCAGCAGGGGCGAACACTGAAGCTTTCTTT
D: TRBD2; J: TRBJ2-7; V: TRBV5-1; size: NA; CDR3: CASSLGLANSYEQYF; DNA: TGCGCCAGCAGCCTGGGACTAGCGAACTCCTACGAGCAGTACTTC
D: TRBD2; J: TRBJ2-1; V: TRBV19; size: NA; CDR3: CASSPGRVGKFF; DNA: TGTGCCAGTAGCCCCGGGAGGGTTGGGAAGTTCTTC
D: NA; J: TRBJ1-2; V: TRBV25-1; size: NA; CDR3: CASSAGYGYTF; DNA: TGTGCCAGCAGTGCGGGTTATGGCTACACCTTC
D: NA; J: TRBJ2-5; V: TRBV9; size: NA; CDR3: CASSATGSRETQYF; DNA: TGTGCCAGCAGCGCTACCGGGAGCCGGGAGACCCAGTACTTC
D: TRBD1; J: TRBJ1-2; V: TRBV29-1; size: NA; CDR3: CSGADQGGYGYTF; DNA: TGCAGCGGTGCGGACCAGGGGGGGTATGGCTACACCTTC
D: NA; J: TRBJ2-1; V: TRBV28; size: NA; CDR3: CASSSPSGHEQFF; DNA: TGTGCCAGCAGTTCCCCCAGCGGTCATGAGCAGTTCTTC
D: TRBD1; J: TRBJ1-2; V: TRBV4-1; size: NA; CDR3: CASSQDPGTGLVAIIGYTF; DNA: TGCGCCAGCAGCCAAGACCCCGGGACAGGACTCGTAGCGATAATCGGCTACACCTTC
D: TRBD1; J: TRBJ1-1; V: TRBV27; size: NA; CDR3: CASATGGRGTEAFF; DNA: TGTGCCAGCGCCACAGGGGGCAGGGGCACTGAAGCTTTCTTT
D: NA; J: TRBJ2-7; V: TRBV5-1; size: NA; CDR3: CASSGNREDEQYF; DNA: TGCGCCAGCAGCGGAAACAGGGAAGACGAGCAGTACTTC
D: NA; J: TRBJ1-2; V: TRBV7-9; size: NA; CDR3: CASSPGTPHGYTF; DNA: TGTGCCAGCAGCCCCGGGACACCGCATGGCTACACCTTC
D: TRBD1; J: TRBJ1-2; V: TRBV27; size: NA; CDR3: CASRFSTGTGYGYTF; DNA: TGTGCCAGCAGGTTCTCGACAGGGACGGGCTATGGCTACACCTTC
D: NA; J: TRBJ1-1; V: TRBV5-6; size: NA; CDR3: CASSSRPEGRSTEAFF; DNA: TGTGCCAGCAGCTCACGACCCGAGGGCAGGTCCACTGAAGCTTTCTTT
D: TRBD1; J: TRBJ1-3; V: TRBV9; size: NA; CDR3: CASRRTGGNTIYF; DNA: TGTGCCAGCAGGAGGACAGGGGGAAACACCATATATTTT
D: NA; J: TRBJ1-2; V: TRBV19; size: NA; CDR3: CASSTWDITNYGYTF; DNA: TGTGCCAGTAGTACATGGGACATAACTAACTATGGCTACACCTTC
D: NA; J: TRBJ1-2; V: TRBV13; size: NA; CDR3: CASSLGNSGYTF; DNA: TGTGCCAGCAGCTTAGGCAACAGTGGCTACACCTTC
D: NA; J: TRBJ1-4; V: TRBV7-9; size: few; CDR3: CASSLGGGGQEKLFF; DNA: TGTGCCAGCAGCTTAGGTGGCGGGGGCCAGGAAAAACTGTTTTTT
D: NA; J: TRBJ1-1; V: TRBV15; size: few; CDR3: CATSRPWGVNTEAFF; DNA: TGTGCCACCAGCAGGCCCTGGGGAGTGAACACTGAAGCTTTCTTT
D: TRBD1; J: TRBJ2-2; V: TRBV6-4; size: NA; CDR3: CASSDSIPGGYTGELFF; DNA: TGTGCCAGCAGTGACTCAATCCCAGGGGGCTACACCGGGGAGCTGTTTTTT
D: NA; J: TRBJ2-7; V: TRBV4-1; size: once; CDR3: CASSSDPTVYEQYF; DNA: TGCGCCAGCAGCTCTGACCCGACAGTCTACGAGCAGTACTTC
D: TRBD1; J: TRBJ2-7; V: TRBV11-2; size: once; CDR3: CASSVGQGWGEQYF; DNA: TGTGCCAGCAGCGTTGGACAGGGGTGGGGCGAGCAGTACTTC
D: NA; J: TRBJ1-1; V: TRBV15; size: NA; CDR3: CATSRDRGTGTEAFF; DNA: TGTGCCACCAGCAGAGACAGGGGCACAGGGACTGAAGCTTTCTTT
D: NA; J: TRBJ2-7; V: TRBV7-9; size: NA; CDR3: CASSWGDSYEQYF; DNA: TGTGCCAGCAGTTGGGGGGACAGCTACGAGCAGTACTTC
D: NA; J: TRBJ1-1; V: TRBV9; size: once; CDR3: CASSVEGGTDEAFF; DNA: TGTGCCAGCAGCGTAGAGGGGGGGACGGATGAAGCTTTCTTT
D: TRBD2; J: TRBJ2-3; V: TRBV19; size: NA; CDR3: CARSSGSSGTQYF; DNA: TGTGCCAGATCAAGCGGGAGTTCGGGTACGCAGTATTTT
D: NA; J: TRBJ1-5; V: TRBV27; size: NA; CDR3: CASSLWARAANQPQHF; DNA: TGTGCCAGCAGTCTATGGGCCAGGGCTGCCAACCAGCCCCAGCATTTT
D: NA; J: TRBJ2-7; V: TRBV6-5; size: NA; CDR3: CASSYSGGLYEQYF; DNA: TGTGCCAGCAGTTACTCTGGGGGACTCTACGAGCAGTACTTC
D: NA; J: TRBJ2-7; V: TRBV7-9; size: once; CDR3: CASSPARTYEQYF; DNA: TGTGCCAGCAGCCCCGCTAGAACCTACGAGCAGTACTTC
D: TRBD2; J: TRBJ2-7; V: TRBV27; size: once; CDR3: CASSFLASGSLYEQYF; DNA: TGTGCCAGCAGTTTCCTTGCTAGCGGGAGTTTATACGAGCAGTACTTC
D: NA; J: TRBJ2-1; V: TRBV11-2; size: NA; CDR3: CASSLRLDEQFF; DNA: TGTGCCAGCAGCTTACGGTTGGATGAGCAGTTCTTC
D: NA; J: TRBJ2-3; V: TRBV11-2; size: NA; CDR3: CASSSSSTDTQYF; DNA: TGTGCCAGCAGCTCCTCCAGCACAGATACGCAGTATTTT
D: TRBD1; J: TRBJ1-2; V: TRBV5-5; size: NA; CDR3: CASSLGTGSFNTF; DNA: TGTGCCAGCAGCTTGGGGACAGGTTCCTTTAACACCTTC
D: TRBD2; J: TRBJ2-2; V: TRBV2; size: NA; CDR3: CASNSPAGVDTGELFF; DNA: TGTGCCAGCAACTCCCCTGCGGGAGTTGACACCGGGGAGCTGTTTTTT
D: TRBD2; J: TRBJ2-1; V: TRBV9; size: once; CDR3: CASSGTSGRGNEQFF; DNA: TGTGCCAGCAGCGGGACTAGCGGGAGAGGGAATGAGCAGTTCTTC
D: TRBD1; J: TRBJ2-7; V: TRBV7-9; size: NA; CDR3: CASSLLTGPYEQYF; DNA: TGTGCCAGCAGCCTACTGACAGGGCCCTACGAGCAGTACTTC
D: NA; J: TRBJ1-2; V: TRBV7-8; size: NA; CDR3: CASSLAGRAYGYTF; DNA: TGTGCCAGCAGCTTAGCGGGCAGGGCCTATGGCTACACCTTC